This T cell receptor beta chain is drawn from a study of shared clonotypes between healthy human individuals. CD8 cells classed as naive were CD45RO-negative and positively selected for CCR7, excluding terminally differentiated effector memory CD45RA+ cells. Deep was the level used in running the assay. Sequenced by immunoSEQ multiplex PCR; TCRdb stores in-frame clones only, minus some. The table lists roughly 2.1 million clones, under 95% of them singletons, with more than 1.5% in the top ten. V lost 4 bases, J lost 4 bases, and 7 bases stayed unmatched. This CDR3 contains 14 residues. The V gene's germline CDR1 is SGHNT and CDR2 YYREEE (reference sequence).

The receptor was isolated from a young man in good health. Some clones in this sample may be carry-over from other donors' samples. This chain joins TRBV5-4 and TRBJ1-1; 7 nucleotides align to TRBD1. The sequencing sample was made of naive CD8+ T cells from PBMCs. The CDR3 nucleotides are TGTGCCAGCAGCCCGACAGGGAGGAGCACTGAAGCTTTCTTT. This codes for CASSPTGRSTEAFF.